This TCR beta chain was sequenced in a study of blood T cell repertoires in COVID-19. Sequenced by immunoSEQ multiplex PCR; TCRdb stores in-frame clones only, minus some. The data show more than 50,000 clones, with almost 90% seen just once and 10% to 15% held by the top ten. The sequence was obtained from a man aged 55 to 69 with active COVID-19. The material sequenced was peripheral blood.

CDR3: CASSPERTRTNEKLFF. In DNA, the CDR3 is TGCGCCAGCAGCCCAGAGCGGACCCGGACTAATGAAAAACTGTTTTTT. The chain couples TRBV5-1 to TRBJ1-4, with D uncertain. The V end lost 4 bases, the J end lost 2 bases, and 15 bases lay between the germline ends. CDR3 length: 16 amino acids. Germline-derived CDR1 and CDR2 are SGHRS and YFSETQ. Based on the CDR3 plus reference TRBV5-1 and TRBJ1-4, the full variable domain is KAGVTQTPRYLIKTRGQQVTLSCSPISGHRSVSWYQQTPGQGLQFLFEYFSETQRNKGNFPGRFSGRQFSNSRSEMNVSTLELGDSALYLCASSPERTRTNEKLFFGSGTQLSVL.